A single sample gave rise to the 29 T cell receptor beta chains below, sequenced in a study of regulatory T cells in long-lasting Graves disease (dated by TCRdb to the early 2020s). The library was produced with multiplex PCR. The reads were generated on an Illumina HiSeq 4000. To build TCR beta libraries, CDR3 regions were amplified by Arm-PCR using iRepertoire HTBI primers. Clones were called with MiXCR by TCRdb after fastp trimmed the public reads at Q25, and only in-frame beta chains were retained. Each CDR3 protein appears once, grouped with its most common genes and DNA. The sample yields approximately 490,000 distinct CDR3 sequences; about 17% were counted once. The biggest ten clones account for about 12% of the sample. The time point label on this specimen signifies: newly diagnosed GD, antithyroid drugs for less than 3 months. For both TCR sequencing and RNA sequencing, RNA was extracted from PBMCs using TRIzol.

This same sample was also part of a study on T cells in Graves' hyperthyroidism and ophthalmopathy.

Sample: peripheral blood mononuclear cells (PBMCs), taken at new diagnosis, from a patient treated with antithyroid drugs. The receptors were sampled from a man in his forties with Graves disease. Donor details come from another sample of the same person, matched by shared clones.

V usage is TRBV7-9 and J usage is TRBJ1-1; 10 nucleotides align to TRBD1. Germline CDR1 SEHNR, CDR2 FQNEAQ (reference sequence). V was clipped by 7 bases and J by 2 bases; unmatched bases: 10. The CDR3 loop spans 16 amino acids. The DNA of the CDR3 is TGTGCCAGCATCCCTGAGGACAGGGGGGTCAACACTGAAGCTTTCTTT. It encodes CASIPEDRGVNTEAFF.

The rearrangement uses TRBV5-4 and TRBJ2-2; D is unresolved. V dropped 0 bases and J dropped 6 bases, with 9 bases sitting between them. There are 14 residues in the CDR3. Looked up from germline, CDR1 is SGHNT and CDR2 is YYREEE (reference sequence). CDR3 sequence: CASSLENLAGELFF. CDR3 coding DNA: TGTGCCAGCAGCTTGGAAAACCTGGCCGGGGAGCTGTTTTTT.

This clonotype was observed at least ten times. The chain employs TRBV28 and TRBJ2-6; possible D gene TRBD1, 7 bases. Looked up from germline, CDR1 is MDHEN and CDR2 is SYDVKM. The CDR3 runs to 15 residues. The V and J ends lost 6 bases and 4 bases respectively, with 13 bases between them. CDR3 amino acids: CASRPGGSGANVLTF. CDR3 DNA sequence: TGTGCCAGCAGGCCAGGGGGGTCCGGGGCCAACGTCCTGACTTTC.

At least ten counts were recorded for this clonotype. This rearrangement joins TRBV20-1 to TRBJ2-1; no clear D. CDR3 length: 14 amino acids. CDR1 and CDR2 (germline): DFQATT, SNEGSKA (reference sequence). V was pared by 0 bases and J by 8 bases, with 14 bases between. CDR3 DNA sequence: TGCAGTGCTAGAGATCGAGTTAGTTACTATGAGCAGTTCTTC. It yields the protein CSARDRVSYYEQFF.

The V and J genes are TRBV20-1 and TRBJ2-3; 10 bases match TRBD2. V was clipped by 3 bases and J by 3 bases; unmatched bases: 0. The length of the CDR3 is 13 residues. From germline, CDR1 is DFQATT and CDR2 SNEGSKA (reference sequence). CDR3: CSARTSGTDTQYF. The CDR3, as DNA: TGCAGTGCTAGGACTAGCGGGACAGATACGCAGTATTTT.

Concerning this clonotype: A much larger clonotype is one base distant, so this may be a read error. The V call is TRBV5-1, the J call TRBJ2-1, with 8 bases lining up with TRBD2. The germline V gene has CDR1 SGHRS and CDR2 YFSETQ. This CDR3 has 16 residues. CDR3 DNA: TGCGCCAGCAGCTTGGATGGCGGGAGGACCTACAATGAGCAGCTCTTC. The encoded protein is CASSLDGGRTYNEQLF.

This clonotype was found many times. The J gene is TRBJ2-1, the V gene TRBV27; 8 bases align to TRBD2. This CDR3 contains 17 residues. CDR1 and CDR2 (germline): MNHEY, SMNVEV (reference sequence). J gave up 9 bases and V 2 bases, and 15 bases lay outside the gene matches. In nucleotides, the CDR3 is TGTGCCAGCAGTTTACTCTTGCCGGGACTAGTTTCCACTGAGCAGTTCTTC. This encodes CASSLLLPGLVSTEQFF.

In its sample, this clonotype was seen many times. The chain employs TRBV5-1 and TRBJ2-7; D gene unclear. The V gene lost 3 bases and the J gene lost 0 bases, with 10 bases spanning the gap. Per germline, CDR1 SGHRS and CDR2 YFSETQ. The CDR3 is made up of 14 amino acids. Here the CDR3 DNA reads TGCGCCAGCAGCTCGGACGGAAGCTCCTACGAGCAGTACTTC. It specifies CASSSDGSSYEQYF.

The CDR3 sequence: CASRRGQDTQYF. CDR3 nucleotide sequence: TGTGCCAGCAGGAGGGGGCAGGATACGCAGTATTTT. V usage is TRBV27 and J usage is TRBJ2-3; 7 bases line up with TRBD1. Germline CDR1 is MNHEY and CDR2 is SMNVEV (reference sequence). The CDR3 has 12 residues. After removal of 6 bases from V and 6 bases from J, the junction contained 3 bases not matched to a gene.

The table lists this clonotype with many counts. The chain is built from TRBV2 and TRBJ1-5; no firm D call. Germline V CDR1 and CDR2: SNHLY, FYNNEI. V was pared by 6 bases and J by 2 bases, with 8 bases between. The CDR3 is 13 residues long. The DNA for the CDR3 is TGTGCCAGCAGAGTGGGCCGCAATCAGCCCCAGCATTTT. It codes for CASRVGRNQPQHF.

This clonotype was found many times. V and J are TRBV11-2 and TRBJ2-3, with D perhaps given as TRBD1 or TRBD2 (5 bases each). Germline CDR1 reads SGHAT; CDR2 reads FQNNGV. Trimming left V 3 bases short and J 1 base short, with 11 bases between. There are 15 residues in the CDR3. CDR3 in amino acids: CASSFVGRGTDTQYF. The DNA of the CDR3 is TGTGCCAGCAGCTTTGTGGGGCGGGGCACAGATACGCAGTATTTT.

The gene calls are TRBV12-3 or TRBV12-4 and TRBJ2-2; 8 bases agree with TRBD1. This CDR3 region has 15 residues. J lost 8 bases, V lost 2 bases, and 7 bases had no gene match. The CDR3 loop is CASSLRTGLTGELFF. The CDR3 DNA follows: TGTGCCAGCAGTTTACGGACAGGGCTGACTGGGGAGCTGTTTTTT.

This clonotype was seen at least ten times. The V gene is TRBV28, the J gene TRBJ2-1; the D is unclear. V lost 2 bases and J 4 bases, leaving 9 bases between the germline ends. The CDR3 runs to 14 residues. CDR1 and CDR2 (germline): MDHEN, SYDVKM. The CDR3 sequence is CASSLSQKYNEQFF. CDR3 sequence (DNA): TGTGCCAGCAGTTTAAGTCAGAAATACAATGAGCAGTTCTTC.

This clonotype was seen only a few times. The chain joins TRBV7-9 to TRBJ2-7, with 10 bases that match TRBD2. The CDR3 spans 14 residues. CDR1 is SEHNR, CDR2 FQNEAQ, per germline (reference sequence). V shed 4 bases and J 3 bases; nucleotides not matched to a gene: 3. DNA for the CDR3: TGTGCCAGCAGCTCGCGGACTAGCGGCTACGAGCAGTACTTC. Protein sequence: CASSSRTSGYEQYF.

This chain connects TRBV28 to TRBJ2-5; D is undetermined. Germline V gene lookup returns CDR1 MDHEN and CDR2 SYDVKM. This CDR3 region has 14 residues. Trimming stripped 3 bases from V and 0 bases from J, with 8 bases between. The CDR3, as DNA: TGTGCCAGCAGTTTTATGGGCCACCAAGAGACCCAGTACTTC. Protein: CASSFMGHQETQYF.

J is TRBJ2-7 and V is TRBV28, with 8 positions matching TRBD2. Germline V gene data show CDR1 as MDHEN and CDR2 as SYDVKM. This CDR3 has 17 residues. J gave up 1 base and V 2 bases, and 10 bases lay outside the gene matches. The CDR3 nucleotides are TGTGCCAGCAGTTTACGGGGCCCTAGCGGGTGGTCCTACGAGCAGTACTTC. This encodes CASSLRGPSGWSYEQYF.

V and J are TRBV6-1 and TRBJ1-5; D might be TRBD1 (5 bases). The germline V and J ends were trimmed by 9 bases and 3 bases, with 15 bases remaining between them. The CDR3 totals 14 residues. Germline lookup yields CDR1 MNHNS and CDR2 SASEGT. The CDR3 DNA sequence: TGTGCCAGACTACTCCGGGGGTTCAATCAGCCCCAGCATTTT. Its translation: CARLLRGFNQPQHF.

This chain uses TRBV6-1 with TRBJ2-4; no definite D call. This CDR3 has 16 residues. Per germline, CDR1 MNHNS and CDR2 SASEGT. V was cut by 4 bases and J by 1 base, with 14 bases left in between. The CDR3 nucleotides are TGTGCCAGCAGTGTCAACCTGGTAGGGGCCAAAAACATTCAGTACTTC. Translated: CASSVNLVGAKNIQYF.

This clonotype was recorded at least ten times. The chain carries TRBV7-9 and TRBJ1-1; no reliable D call. The CDR3 totals 13 residues. CDR1 and CDR2 from the germline V gene are SEHNR and FQNEAQ (reference sequence). Trimming shortened V by 5 bases and J by 1 base, and 8 bases separated the two germline ends. DNA for the CDR3: TGTGCCAGCAGCCGTCAGCCGAACACTGAAGCTTTCTTT. This sequence encodes CASSRQPNTEAFF.

There are many counts of this clonotype. This chain links TRBV20-1 with TRBJ2-1; D tentatively reads TRBD1 or TRBD2 (5 bases each). Germline CDR1 DFQATT, CDR2 SNEGSKA (reference sequence). The CDR3 totals 16 residues. The V gene lost 1 base and the J gene lost 0 bases, with 13 bases spanning the gap. The CDR3 loop reads CSARGGRRGSYNEQFF. As DNA, the CDR3 is TGCAGTGCTAGAGGGGGACGGCGAGGCTCCTACAATGAGCAGTTCTTC.

This clonotype was seen once. This sequence joins TRBV30 and TRBJ2-7; 8 positions match TRBD2. The germline V gene has CDR1 GTSNPN and CDR2 SVGIG (reference sequence). CDR3 length equals 15 residues. The junction had 10 bases not matched to a gene; V was cut back by 0 bases and J by 6 bases. DNA for the CDR3: TGTGCCTGGAGTGTAGCGGGGGCACTTCAGCGCGAGCAGTACTTC. Amino acid sequence: CAWSVAGALQREQYF.

Ten or more counts support this clonotype. The V call is TRBV28, the J call TRBJ2-7; tentatively, D is TRBD1 (5 bases). CDR3 length equals 14 residues. The V end lost 4 bases, the J end lost 0 bases, and 10 bases lay between the germline ends. Germline V gives CDR1 MDHEN, CDR2 SYDVKM. CDR3 nucleotides: TGTGCCAGCAGTTCAACAGGATTCTCCTACGAGCAGTACTTC. Translated: CASSSTGFSYEQYF.

The chain recombines TRBV9 with TRBJ1-2; unclear D gene. Germline V lookup: CDR1 SGDLS, CDR2 YYNGEE. The CDR3 has 16 amino acids. Trimming removed 4 bases from V and 3 bases from J, with 19 bases in between. CDR3 nucleotide sequence: TGTGCCAGCAGCCCACAAAGGCAGTCTCCCCACTATGGCTACACCTTC. It encodes CASSPQRQSPHYGYTF. The full variable domain, with the rest looked up from reference TRBV9 and TRBJ1-2, is DSGVTQTPKHLITATGQRVTLRCSPRSGDLSVYWYQQSLDQGLQFLIQYYNGEERAKGNILERFSAQQFPDLHSELNLSSLELGDSALYFCASSPQRQSPHYGYTFGSGTRLTVV.

This clonotype was counted a few times. The chain joins TRBV29-1 to TRBJ2-7, with 10 bases that match TRBD2. The ends lost 6 bases at V and 4 bases at J; junction bases unmatched: 3. Per germline, CDR1 SQVTM and CDR2 ANQGSEA. The CDR3 is made up of 12 amino acids. CDR3 protein: CSVAGGPYEQYF. The DNA for the CDR3 is TGCAGCGTAGCGGGAGGGCCATACGAGCAGTACTTC.

This clonotype occurred many times. This rearrangement joins TRBV7-2 to TRBJ2-1; 9 bases align to TRBD2. The junction had 11 bases not matched to a gene; V was cut back by 1 base and J by 4 bases. CDR1 and CDR2 from the germline V gene are SGHTA and FQGNSA. The CDR3 consists of 18 residues. The CDR3 bases are TGTGCCAGCAGCTTAGGCCCTCCTGCTAGCGGGATATACAATGAGCAGTTCTTC. It encodes CASSLGPPASGIYNEQFF.

There are many counts of this clonotype. CDR3 nucleotides: TGTGCCAGCAGTTTTTCCGGGACTAGCGGGAGAGAGACCCAGTACTTC. Translation gives CASSFSGTSGRETQYF. This chain uses TRBV27 with TRBJ2-5; 14 nucleotides align to TRBD2. CDR1 MNHEY and CDR2 SMNVEV come from the germline V gene (reference sequence). Losses at the gene ends were 3 bases for V and 4 bases for J; bases not matched to a gene: 4. This CDR3 contains 16 residues.

There are many counts of this clonotype. This chain joins TRBV3-1 and TRBJ2-7; D is perhaps TRBD1 or TRBD2 (5 bases each). V lost 1 base and J lost 2, with 12 bases in between. Germline V gene sequence: CDR1 LGHDT, CDR2 YNNKEL (reference sequence). The CDR3 consists of 15 residues. This CDR3 reads CASSQGGTVAYEQYF. The CDR3 bases are TGTGCCAGCAGCCAAGGGGGGACCGTTGCCTACGAGCAGTACTTC.

This clonotype was seen only a few times. V is TRBV6-5 and J is TRBJ1-2; TRBD1 matches 8 bases. Germline loops: CDR1 MNHEY, CDR2 SVGAGI. The V and J ends lost 0 bases and 7 bases, in that order; junction bases with no gene match: 4. The CDR3 is 14 amino acids. In DNA, the CDR3 is TGTGCCAGCAGTTACTCAGGCAGGGGGCTTGGCTACACCTTC. It encodes CASSYSGRGLGYTF.

This clonotype came up a few times. The chain couples TRBV4-1 to TRBJ2-1, with D uncertain. V was shortened by 5 bases and J by 8 bases, with 13 bases between the two germline ends. The CDR3 has 13 amino acids. Looked up from germline, CDR1 is MGHRA and CDR2 is YSYEKL. CDR3 residues: CASSWMVAHEQFF. The CDR3 coding sequence is TGCGCCAGCAGCTGGATGGTAGCCCATGAGCAGTTCTTC.